Listed here is a single T cell receptor (beta chain). Its target is not known. Germline CDR1 and CDR2: LGHDT and YNNKEL (reference sequence). There are 16 residues in the CDR3. Deletions cut 0 bases from V and 10 bases from J, with 18 bases between. The data are from a study of identical twins. Findings and limits, study-wide: Low generation-probability sequences were in excess among twin-shared out-of-frame alpha sequences.

TCRdb re-called the 5' RACE reads through MiXCR, storing one row per CDR3 protein. The repertoire holds roughly 350,000 distinct CDR3 sequences, roughly 9% seen once, with under 9.5% in the top ten. The chain is built from TRBV3-1 and TRBJ2-2; weak D call: TRBD2 (6 bases). The sample consisted of naive T cells sorted from blood. The clonotype originates from a woman aged 50 to 60 in good health. The CDR3 loop reads CASSQDLPGVGEELFF. As DNA, the CDR3 is TGTGCCAGCAGCCAAGATTTACCGGGAGTTGGTGAGGAGCTGTTTTTT.